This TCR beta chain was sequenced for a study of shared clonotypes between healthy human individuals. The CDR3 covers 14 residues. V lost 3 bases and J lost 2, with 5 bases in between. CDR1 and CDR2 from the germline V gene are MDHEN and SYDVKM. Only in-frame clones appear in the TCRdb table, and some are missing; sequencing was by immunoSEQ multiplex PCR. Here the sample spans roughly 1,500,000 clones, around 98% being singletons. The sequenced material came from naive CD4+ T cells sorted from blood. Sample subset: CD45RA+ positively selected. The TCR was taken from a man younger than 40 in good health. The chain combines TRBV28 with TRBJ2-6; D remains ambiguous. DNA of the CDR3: TGTGCCAGCAGTTTCACTGCTGGGGCCAACGTCCTGACTTTC. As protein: CASSFTAGANVLTF.